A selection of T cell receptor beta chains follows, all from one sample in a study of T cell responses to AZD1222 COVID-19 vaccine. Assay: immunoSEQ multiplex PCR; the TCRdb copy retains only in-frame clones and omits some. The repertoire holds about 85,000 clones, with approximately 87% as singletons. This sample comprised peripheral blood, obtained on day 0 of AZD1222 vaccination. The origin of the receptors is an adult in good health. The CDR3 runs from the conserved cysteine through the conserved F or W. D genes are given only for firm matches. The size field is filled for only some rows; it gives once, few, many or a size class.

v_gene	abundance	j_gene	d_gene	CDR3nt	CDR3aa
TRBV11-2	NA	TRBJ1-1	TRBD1	TGTGCCAGCAGCAATGGGGACAGGGGGCTGGCTGAAGCTTTCTTT	CASSNGDRGLAEAFF
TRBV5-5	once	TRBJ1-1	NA	TGTGCCAGCAGCTTCCAGGTAGCGGCCGAAGCTTTCTTT	CASSFQVAAEAFF
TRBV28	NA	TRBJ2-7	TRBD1	TGTGCCAGCAGTCCCGGGACAGGGGGGAGGAGCGAGCAGTACTTC	CASSPGTGGRSEQYF
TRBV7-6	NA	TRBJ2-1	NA	TGTGCCAGCAGCTTAGCCCCCCTCGTTTACAATGAGCAGTTCTTC	CASSLAPLVYNEQFF
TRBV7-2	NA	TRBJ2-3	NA	TGTGCCAGCAGCTTGGGTGAGCCGGTCCCCACAGATACGCAGTATTTT	CASSLGEPVPTDTQYF
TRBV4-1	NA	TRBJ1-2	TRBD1	TGCGCCAGCAGCCAAATTCAGACAGGGGGCGCAGATGGCTACACCTTC	CASSQIQTGGADGYTF
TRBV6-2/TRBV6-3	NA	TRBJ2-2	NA	TGTGCCAGCAGCCCAGGACAGTACACCGGGGAGCTGTTTTTT	CASSPGQYTGELFF
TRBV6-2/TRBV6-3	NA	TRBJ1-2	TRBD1	TGTGCCAGCAGTCCCCGGGACAGCCTTAACTATGGCTACACCTTC	CASSPRDSLNYGYTF
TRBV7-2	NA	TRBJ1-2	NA	TGTGCCAGCAGCTTAGCGCAGTACAGTACCTCTCAAGGCTACACCTTC	CASSLAQYSTSQGYTF
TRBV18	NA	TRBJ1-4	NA	TGTGCCAGCTCACCGCCCGGAGAAAAACTGTTTTTT	CASSPPGEKLFF
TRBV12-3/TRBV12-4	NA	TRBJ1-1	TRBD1	TGTGCCAGTAAGAGGACAGGGGACACTGAAGCTTTCTTT	CASKRTGDTEAFF
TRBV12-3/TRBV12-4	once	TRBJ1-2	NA	TGTGCCAGCAGTTTAGAGAGGCTGAGAGGCTACACCTTC	CASSLERLRGYTF
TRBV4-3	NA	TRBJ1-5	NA	TGCGCCAGCAGCCAAGACAGGAGAAATCAGCCCCAGCATTTT	CASSQDRRNQPQHF
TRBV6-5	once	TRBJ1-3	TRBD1	TGTGCCAGCAGGGGGACAGGGGGCCCTGGAAACACCATATATTTT	CASRGTGGPGNTIYF
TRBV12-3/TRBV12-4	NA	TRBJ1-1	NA	TGTGCCAGCACATACCGGGCCAACACTGAAGCTTTCTTT	CASTYRANTEAFF
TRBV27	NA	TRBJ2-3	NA	TGTGCCAGCAGTTTTATCAGGACAACTAGCACAGATACGCAGTATTTT	CASSFIRTTSTDTQYF
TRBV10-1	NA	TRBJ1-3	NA	TGCGCCAGCAGCCTAAATCTCGGAAACACCATATATTTT	CASSLNLGNTIYF
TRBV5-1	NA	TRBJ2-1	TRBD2	TGCGCCAGCAGCTTGCGCTCAACCGTAGCGGGAGGGCTGGACAATGAGCAGTTCTTC	CASSLRSTVAGGLDNEQFF
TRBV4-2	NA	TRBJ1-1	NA	TGTGCCAGCAGCCAAGTTTCAGTTGAGGTAGGCACTGAAGCTTTCTTT	CASSQVSVEVGTEAFF
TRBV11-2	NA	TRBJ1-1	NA	TGTGCCAGCAGCTTAGGGCCATCAACGGAGACTGAAGCTTTCTTT	CASSLGPSTETEAFF
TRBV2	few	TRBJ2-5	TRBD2	TGTGCCAGCAAGAGCGATAGCGGGAAAGAGACCCAGTACTTC	CASKSDSGKETQYF
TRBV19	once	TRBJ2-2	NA	TGTGCCAGTAGTATTGCGGGGACCGGGGAGCTGTTTTTT	CASSIAGTGELFF
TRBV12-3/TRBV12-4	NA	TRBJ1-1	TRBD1	TGTGCCAGCAGGAGGACAGGGGGCCCCGAAGCTTTCTTT	CASRRTGGPEAFF
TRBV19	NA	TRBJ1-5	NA	TGTGCCAGTAGTATCCCGGCGGGCAGAACTTTGGGCAATCAGCCCCAGCATTTT	CASSIPAGRTLGNQPQHF
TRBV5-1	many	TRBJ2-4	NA	TGCGCCAGCAGCCCGGACAGTATAGCCAAAAACATTCAGTACTTC	CASSPDSIAKNIQYF